The clone carrying this T cell receptor beta chain was detected many times. The antigen is undetermined. TCRdb redid the calling of the reads with MiXCR, one entry per CDR3 protein. The sample holds 100,000 to 150,000 distinct CDR3 sequences; 8.8% are singletons and the top ten take over 9%. These data originate in a study of T cell repertoires in cytomegalovirus infection. Study conclusions and caveats: Adding up the frequency of public TCR beta families identified people who carried CMV plus the relevant HLA.

V trimming: 4 bases; J trimming: 4 bases; junction bases outside the gene matches: 11. Per germline, CDR1 SGHNT and CDR2 YYREEE (reference sequence). This CDR3 region has 16 residues. This clonotype originated in a human donor in good health (CMV status not recorded). Some clones in this sample may be carry-over from other donors' samples. The chain uses TRBV5-4 and TRBJ2-3; 8 nucleotides match TRBD2. Sequencing used PBMCs. CDR3 nucleotide sequence: TGTGCCAGCAGCCTGCGGCCAGCGGGGGCCGCAGATACGCAGTATTTT. It codes for CASSLRPAGAADTQYF.